This T cell receptor (beta chain) was identified in a study of blood T cell repertoires in COVID-19. Background on the study: PBMCs, B-cell-depleted T cells, or T cells provided the cDNA or gDNA that made up the material.

Losses at the gene ends were 4 bases for V and 3 bases for J; bases not matched to a gene: 5. This CDR3 spans 15 amino acids. The germline gives CDR1 MRHNA, CDR2 SNTAGT. TCRdb's copy holds only in-frame clones and misses some; the assay was immunoSEQ multiplex PCR. The sample has a few hundred thousand clones, approximately 87% seen once. The sequenced sample consisted of peripheral blood. V gene TRBV6-4 combines with J gene TRBJ2-3, with 9 positions matching TRBD2. This TCR derives from a man aged 55 to 69 with acute or convalescent COVID-19. The CDR3 loop reads CASSGSGRETDTQYF. CDR3 nucleotide sequence: TGTGCCAGCAGTGGTAGCGGGAGAGAAACAGATACGCAGTATTTT.